This T cell receptor beta chain originates from a study of blood T cell repertoires in COVID-19. At the level of the study: From T cells, B-cell-depleted T cells, or PBMCs came the material, which was cDNA or gDNA.

The trim removed 5 bases at V and 5 bases at J, leaving 6 bases unmatched. Germline CDR1 and CDR2: SQVTM and ANQGSEA. The CDR3 totals 13 residues. Produced via immunoSEQ multiplex PCR; TCRdb's table is partial and in-frame only. Of approximately 50,000 clones listed, 79% are singletons. The receptor's source is a man aged 65-85 years with acute or convalescent COVID-19. The chain is built from TRBV29-1 and TRBJ2-5, with 9 bases that match TRBD1. The specimen was peripheral blood. The CDR3 nucleotides read TGCAGCGTTTCGGGACAGGGAGAGGAGACCCAGTACTTC. This sequence encodes CSVSGQGEETQYF.